This T cell receptor beta chain was retrieved from a study of CD8+CD57+ T cells in acquired aplastic anemia. The wider study: Quantities of DNA derived from sorted CD4+ and CD8+ cells averaged roughly 3.4 ug. Whole-study findings and limits: The same twenty-nine CD8+ CDR3 sequences occurred in patients and in controls. Patients and controls had CD8+ Simpson's diversity values that were not significantly distinct.

Notes on this clonotype: What it binds is unknown.

Template material for TCR beta VDJ and CDR3 profiling consisted of genomic DNA. TCRdb itself ran the reads through MiXCR, one entry per CDR3 protein. The table lists roughly 300,000 distinct CDR3 sequences, roughly half of them singletons. The CDR3 length is 16 residues. V lost 5 bases and J 4 bases, leaving 21 bases between the germline ends. Germline V lookup: CDR1 SGHTA, CDR2 FQGTGA. The chain joins TRBV7-3 to TRBJ2-7, with D possibly being TRBD1 or TRBD2 (5 bases each). The sequence was obtained from a human donor with severe aplastic anemia or a healthy control (not recorded which). Sequencing was done on a sample of sorted CD4+, CD8+, or CD8+CD57+ T cells (not recorded which) from PBMCs. In nucleotides, the CDR3 is TGTGCCAGCAGCCTCTCGGGACGCCCTATCCATTACGAGCAGTACTTC. Translated: CASSLSGRPIHYEQYF.